This T cell receptor (beta chain) emerged from a study of T cell repertoires in MIS-A myocarditis. Sequenced by immunoSEQ multiplex PCR; TCRdb stores in-frame clones only, minus some. The table includes around 10,000 clones, around nine tenths detected once. Germline CDR1 MDHEN, CDR2 SYDVKM. The length of the CDR3 is 19 residues. V was clipped by 7 bases and J by 0 bases; unmatched bases: 15. Sequenced input: thoracic lymph node tissue obtained at autopsy. The chain uses TRBV28 and TRBJ1-4, with 9 bases identical to TRBD1. This TCR was recovered from a man between 18 and 35 years old with fulminant myocarditis from multisystem inflammatory syndrome in adults (MIS-A) after COVID-19. The DNA of the CDR3 is TGTGCCAGCAACCACAGGGGGCGCGTTCGGACAGCAACTAATGAAAAACTGTTTTTT. Translated: CASNHRGRVRTATNEKLFF.